A selection of T cell receptor beta chains follows, all from one sample in a study of identical twins. TCRdb reanalysed the 5' RACE reads using MiXCR and keeps one entry per CDR3 protein. Of hundreds of thousands of distinct CDR3 sequences listed, 6.5% to 8.5% are singletons. The sample was also linked to a second study, of yellow fever vaccine responses in identical twins.

Material: memory (CD45RO+) T cells sorted from blood. The receptors come from a woman aged 18-30 years in good health. CDR3s include the opening cysteine and the closing phenylalanine or tryptophan. The order of the fields is D gene, V gene, J gene, clone size, CDR3 protein, CDR3 DNA. D genes are given only for firm matches. A clone size is listed for some rows: how often the clone was seen (once, few, many), or a class if it is expanded.

TRBD2,TRBV7-2,TRBJ2-7,few,CASSLAGVPEQYF,TGTGCCAGCAGCCTAGCGGGAGTTCCCGAGCAGTACTTC
TRBD1,TRBV29-1,TRBJ2-7,few,CSVGTGKGYEQYF,TGCAGCGTCGGGACAGGGAAGGGCTACGAGCAGTACTTC
NA,TRBV7-8,TRBJ2-1,many,CASSTGQILRNEQFF,TGTGCCAGCAGCACCGGACAGATCCTTCGCAATGAGCAGTTCTTC
TRBD2,TRBV6-1,TRBJ2-5,many,CASMRGLAVQETQYF,TGTGCCAGCATGAGGGGACTAGCGGTCCAAGAGACCCAGTACTTC
TRBD1,TRBV2,TRBJ2-7,NA,CASKPGQGPYEQYF,TGTGCCAGCAAACCGGGACAGGGGCCCTACGAGCAGTACTTC
NA,TRBV7-2,TRBJ2-5,few,CASSLGGLGETQYF,TGTGCCAGCAGCTTAGGTGGGCTGGGGGAGACCCAGTACTTC
TRBD2,TRBV27,TRBJ2-7,many,CASSELAGGSYEQYF,TGTGCCAGCAGTGAACTAGCGGGAGGTTCCTACGAGCAGTACTTC
NA,TRBV7-2,TRBJ1-3,many,CASSSDPQAPGNTIYF,TGTGCCAGCAGCTCAGATCCTCAGGCTCCGGGAAACACCATATATTTT
TRBD2,TRBV9,TRBJ2-7,once,CASSEPPGTRIYEQYF,TGTGCCAGCAGCGAGCCGCCCGGGACTAGGATCTACGAGCAGTACTTC
NA,TRBV20-1,TRBJ2-5,many,CSALPHFQETQYF,TGCAGTGCCCTCCCCCATTTCCAAGAGACCCAGTACTTC
NA,TRBV15,TRBJ2-7,many,CATSRDVDGRVHEQYF,TGTGCCACCAGCAGAGATGTTGACGGGAGAGTCCACGAGCAGTACTTC
NA,TRBV9,TRBJ2-7,NA,CASSRQEHSYEQYF,TGTGCCAGCAGCCGACAGGAGCACTCCTACGAGCAGTACTTC
NA,TRBV5-1,TRBJ2-7,many,CASSLENRNYEQYF,TGCGCCAGCAGCTTGGAGAACCGAAACTACGAGCAGTACTTC
NA,TRBV3-1,TRBJ2-2,NA,CASSQDRTGELFF,TGTGCCAGCAGCCAAGATCGAACCGGGGAGCTGTTTTTT
NA,TRBV5-1,TRBJ2-3,NA,CASSLGPQEGAADTQYF,TGCGCCAGCAGCTTGGGACCTCAAGAGGGAGCAGCAGATACGCAGTATTTT
NA,TRBV20-1,TRBJ2-3,many,CSARDWAEVNTDTQYF,TGCAGTGCTAGAGATTGGGCAGAAGTCAACACAGATACGCAGTATTTT
NA,TRBV4-1,TRBJ2-5,NA,CASSQEIPRGAKGWETQYF,TGCGCCAGCAGCCAAGAGATCCCTCGGGGAGCTAAGGGGTGGGAGACCCAGTACTTC
NA,TRBV9,TRBJ2-2,few,CASSASGRLRTGELFF,TGTGCCAGCAGCGCCTCTGGGAGGTTGAGGACCGGGGAGCTGTTTTTT
TRBD2,TRBV3-1,TRBJ2-2,many,CASSHTGGPTGELFF,TGTGCCAGCAGCCACACGGGGGGGCCGACCGGGGAGCTGTTTTTT
TRBD1,TRBV2,TRBJ2-2,few,CASRADRGPTGELFF,TGTGCCAGCAGAGCCGACAGGGGACCCACCGGGGAGCTGTTTTTT
TRBD2,TRBV6-2/TRBV6-3,TRBJ2-2,NA,CASSPFTSGRVRLGTGELFF,TGTGCCAGCAGTCCCTTCACTAGCGGCCGTGTTCGTTTGGGCACCGGGGAGCTGTTTTTT
TRBD2,TRBV5-1,TRBJ2-3,few,CASSLGPRGDTDTQYF,TGCGCCAGCAGCTTGGGACCGCGGGGGGATACAGATACGCAGTATTTT
TRBD1,TRBV7-2,TRBJ1-1,NA,CASSEDRGPSTEAFF,TGTGCCAGCAGCGAGGACAGGGGGCCTTCCACTGAAGCTTTCTTT
NA,TRBV5-8,TRBJ1-2,NA,CASSLVYPANYGYTF,TGTGCCAGCAGCTTGGTTTATCCGGCGAACTATGGCTACACCTTC
NA,TRBV7-2,TRBJ2-2,NA,CASSFLQGGGELFF,TGTGCCAGCAGCTTCCTACAGGGTGGGGGGGAGCTGTTTTTT
TRBD1,TRBV5-1,TRBJ2-2,many,CASSLGKGTGQSYTGELFF,TGCGCCAGCAGCTTGGGGAAAGGGACAGGGCAGTCTTACACCGGGGAGCTGTTTTTT
TRBD1,TRBV27,TRBJ1-2,many,CASSLSGTGLAGYTF,TGTGCCAGCAGTTTATCCGGGACAGGGCTTGCAGGCTACACCTTC
NA,TRBV7-2,TRBJ2-1,NA,CASSLGPTSYNEQFF,TGTGCCAGCAGCTTAGGTCCGACTTCCTACAATGAGCAGTTCTTC
TRBD2,TRBV3-1,TRBJ2-3,NA,CASSQFLPSGGAADTQYF,TGTGCCAGCAGCCAATTCCTACCAAGCGGGGGGGCCGCAGATACGCAGTATTTT
NA,TRBV2,TRBJ2-1,few,CASSRQDPSYNEQFF,TGTGCCAGCAGTCGACAGGACCCCTCCTACAATGAGCAGTTCTTC
NA,TRBV6-5,TRBJ2-7,few,CASSYRDNPGEQYF,TGTGCCAGCAGTTACCGGGACAATCCGGGCGAGCAGTACTTC
NA,TRBV5-1,TRBJ1-2,many,CASSLDTYGYTF,TGCGCCAGCAGCTTGGATACCTATGGCTACACCTTC
NA,TRBV12-3/TRBV12-4,TRBJ1-1,many,CASRTGGTEAFF,TGTGCCAGCAGGACGGGGGGCACTGAAGCTTTCTTT
TRBD2,TRBV9,TRBJ2-1,many,CASNGLAGYNEQFF,TGTGCCAGCAACGGACTAGCGGGGTACAATGAGCAGTTCTTC
NA,TRBV12-3/TRBV12-4,TRBJ2-2,NA,CASRVGQGTFTGELFF,TGTGCCAGCAGAGTCGGTCAGGGGACTTTCACCGGGGAGCTGTTTTTT
NA,TRBV12-3/TRBV12-4,TRBJ2-3,many,CASNRDASTDTQYF,TGTGCCAGCAACCGAGACGCTAGCACAGATACGCAGTATTTT
NA,TRBV5-1,TRBJ1-1,many,CASSRQGGTEAFF,TGCGCCAGCAGTAGGCAGGGCGGGACTGAAGCTTTCTTT
NA,TRBV12-5,TRBJ2-1,NA,CASGLGRRDNEQFF,TGTGCTAGTGGTTTGGGGAGGAGAGACAATGAGCAGTTCTTC
NA,TRBV4-2,TRBJ1-1,many,CASSPSELNTEAFF,TGTGCCAGCAGTCCATCGGAACTGAACACTGAAGCTTTCTTT
TRBD1,TRBV6-1,TRBJ1-5,few,CASRPPRQGLIQPQHF,TGTGCCAGCAGACCCCCGCGACAGGGACTGATTCAGCCCCAGCATTTT
NA,TRBV4-1,TRBJ1-2,many,CASSQEQGRDYGYTF,TGCGCCAGCAGCCAAGAACAGGGAAGGGACTATGGCTACACCTTC
NA,TRBV12-3/TRBV12-4,TRBJ2-7,many,CASSLIGTQRGLEQYF,TGTGCCAGCAGTCTCATCGGGACGCAGAGGGGGTTGGAGCAGTACTTC
NA,TRBV5-6,TRBJ1-2,many,CASSLAAYGYTF,TGTGCCAGCAGCTTGGCCGCATATGGCTACACCTTC
TRBD1,TRBV2,TRBJ1-6,few,CASSEAGTGNSPLHF,TGTGCCAGCAGTGAAGCGGGGACAGGGAATTCACCCCTCCACTTT
TRBD2,TRBV5-1,TRBJ2-3,few,CASSRTTSGGLDTQYF,TGCGCCAGCAGCCGGACTACTTCGGGAGGGTTGGATACGCAGTATTTT
TRBD1,TRBV27,TRBJ1-2,NA,CASSRGGSTYGYTF,TGTGCCAGCAGTCGAGGGGGCAGTACCTATGGCTACACCTTC